A selection of T cell receptor beta chains follows, all from one sample in a study of cytomegalovirus exposure and HLA in healthy donors. The protocol was immunoSEQ multiplex PCR, while the TCRdb copy is restricted to in-frame clones and leaves out a portion. This table holds roughly 72,000 clones, around two thirds found once. Sequencing was performed on PBMCs. The receptors come from a human donor in good health. Both conserved end residues are part of each CDR3. A D gene is named only where the DNA matches it firmly. The size field is filled for only some rows; it gives once, few, many or a size class.

j_gene | v_gene | abundance | d_gene | CDR3nt | CDR3aa
TRBJ1-1 | TRBV30 | . | . | TGTGCCTTCAACCGGTTACCGAACACTGAAGCTTTCTTT | CAFNRLPNTEAFF
TRBJ2-4 | TRBV28 | . | . | TGTGCCAGCAGTTCCCAGGGAACCAAAAACATTCAGTACTTC | CASSSQGTKNIQYF
TRBJ2-7 | TRBV27 | . | TRBD2 | TGTGCCAGCAGTTGGACTAGCGGCTCCTACGAGCAGTACTTC | CASSWTSGSYEQYF
TRBJ2-1 | TRBV6-1 | . | TRBD2 | TGTGCCAGCAGGCCATTAGCGGGAGGGCCGGATGAGCAGTTCTTC | CASRPLAGGPDEQFF
TRBJ1-1 | TRBV2 | . | . | TGTGCCAGCAGTGATTTTCGCGGGAACACTGAAGCTTTCTTT | CASSDFRGNTEAFF
TRBJ2-1 | TRBV6-5 | few | TRBD2 | TGTGCCAGCAGTCTAGCGGGACTCTCCTACAATGAGCAGTTCTTC | CASSLAGLSYNEQFF
TRBJ1-1 | TRBV5-1 | . | TRBD1 | TGCGCCAGCAGCTTGACAGGGGGCCCTGAACACACTGAAGCTTTCTTT | CASSLTGGPEHTEAFF
TRBJ2-5 | TRBV9 | . | . | TGTGCCAGCAGCCCGACTGCCGGACGAGGGGAGACCCAGTACTTC | CASSPTAGRGETQYF
TRBJ2-5 | TRBV28 | once | TRBD1 | TGTGCCAGCAGCCCTGACAGGGTTGGAGAGACCCAGTACTTC | CASSPDRVGETQYF
TRBJ1-2 | TRBV6-1 | few | TRBD1 | TGTGCCAGCAGGGGGACAGGGGGCCCTCGTGGCTACACCTTC | CASRGTGGPRGYTF
TRBJ2-7 | TRBV6-1 | . | TRBD1 | TGTGCCAGCTTACAGGGGTGGGAGCAGTACTTC | CASLQGWEQYF
TRBJ1-2 | TRBV7-9 | . | TRBD1 | TGTGCCAGCAGCTTAGGGGGGGACAGGGACTATGGCTACACCTTC | CASSLGGDRDYGYTF
TRBJ2-1 | TRBV6-1 | . | TRBD1 | TGTGCCAGCGACAGGGGGTCGTTCTCCTACAATGAGCAGTTCTTC | CASDRGSFSYNEQFF
TRBJ2-3 | TRBV27 | . | TRBD2 | TGTGCCAGCAGTGGGAGCGGGGTGGTAGATACGCAGTATTTT | CASSGSGVVDTQYF
TRBJ2-7 | TRBV6-1 | . | . | TGTGCCAGCAGTGAAGGGGGACATTCTTCCTACGAGCAGTACTTC | CASSEGGHSSYEQYF
TRBJ2-3 | TRBV5-1 | . | TRBD1 | TGCGCCAGCAGCTTGGATCGGACAGGGGATACGCAGTATTTT | CASSLDRTGDTQYF
TRBJ2-1 | TRBV6-1 | few | TRBD2 | TGTGCCAGCAGTGCGGTGCTTAGCGGGAGAAGGAATGAGCAGTTCTTC | CASSAVLSGRRNEQFF
TRBJ2-3 | TRBV7-9 | . | TRBD2 | TGTGCCAGCAGCTTCTCAGCGGGACTAGCAGATACGCAGTATTTT | CASSFSAGLADTQYF
TRBJ2-7 | TRBV13 | . | TRBD1 | TGTGCCAGCAGCTCCAGAAACACGGGACAGGGCTACGAGCAGTACTTC | CASSSRNTGQGYEQYF
TRBJ2-3 | TRBV5-5 | . | . | TGTGCCAGCAGCTTGGTAGGCGTCGGTGACAGGAGCACAGATACGCAGTATTTT | CASSLVGVGDRSTDTQYF
TRBJ1-1 | TRBV25-1 | . | . | TGTGCCAGCAGTTGGGGGACTAACACTGAAGCTTTCTTT | CASSWGTNTEAFF
TRBJ2-1 | TRBV5-1 | . | . | TGCGCCAGCAGCTCGGCTCCGGGAGCCTCCTACAATGAGCAGTTCTTC | CASSSAPGASYNEQFF
TRBJ1-2 | TRBV27 | few | . | TGTGCCAGCAGTTTATCCCCTACCGGGGGAGGGAACTATGGCTACACCTTC | CASSLSPTGGGNYGYTF
TRBJ2-7 | TRBV9 | . | . | TGTGCCAGCAGCGTATCCTACTCCTACGAGCAGTACTTC | CASSVSYSYEQYF
TRBJ1-1 | TRBV5-1 | . | TRBD1 | TGCGCCAGCACCCCATGGGGGGACAGGGGGCGATCTGGTGAAGCTTTCTTT | CASTPWGDRGRSGEAFF
TRBJ2-2 | TRBV5-1 | once | TRBD1 | TGCGCCAGCAGCCTAGGGGGCCCGGGCACCGGGGAGCTGTTTTTT | CASSLGGPGTGELFF
TRBJ2-1 | TRBV19 | few | TRBD2 | TGTGCCAGTAGTATTAGCGGGAACTACAATGAGCAGTTCTTC | CASSISGNYNEQFF
TRBJ1-5 | TRBV2 | . | . | TGTGCCAGCAGTGAATCGCAGGTCAATCAGCCCCAGCATTTT | CASSESQVNQPQHF